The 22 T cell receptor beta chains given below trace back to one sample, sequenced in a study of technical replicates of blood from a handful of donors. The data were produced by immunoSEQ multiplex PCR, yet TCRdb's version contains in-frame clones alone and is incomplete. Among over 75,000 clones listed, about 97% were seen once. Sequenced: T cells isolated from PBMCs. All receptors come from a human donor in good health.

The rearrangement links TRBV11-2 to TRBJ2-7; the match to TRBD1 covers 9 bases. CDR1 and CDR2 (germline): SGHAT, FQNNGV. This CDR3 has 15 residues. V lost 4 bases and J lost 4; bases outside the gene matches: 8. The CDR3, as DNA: TGTGCCAGCAGCTCGAACAGGGGGCTGGGTTACGAGCAGTACTTC. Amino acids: CASSSNRGLGYEQYF.

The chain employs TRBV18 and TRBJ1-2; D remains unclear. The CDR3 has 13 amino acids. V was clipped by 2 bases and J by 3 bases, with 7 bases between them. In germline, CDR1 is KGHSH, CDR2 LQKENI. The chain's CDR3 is CASSPESHYGYTF. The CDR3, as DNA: TGTGCCAGCTCACCAGAGAGTCACTATGGCTACACCTTC.

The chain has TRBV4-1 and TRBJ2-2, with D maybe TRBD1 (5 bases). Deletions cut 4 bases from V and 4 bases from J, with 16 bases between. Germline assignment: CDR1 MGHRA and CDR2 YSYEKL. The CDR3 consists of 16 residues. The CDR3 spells CASSPLGALTTGELFF. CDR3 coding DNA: TGCGCCAGCAGCCCCCTTGGGGCCTTAACCACCGGGGAGCTGTTTTTT.

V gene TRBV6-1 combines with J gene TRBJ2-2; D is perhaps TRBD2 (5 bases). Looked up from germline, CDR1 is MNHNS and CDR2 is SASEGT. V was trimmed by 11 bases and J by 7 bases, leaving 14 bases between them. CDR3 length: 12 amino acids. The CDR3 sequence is CAAGLFGGELFF. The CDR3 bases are TGTGCCGCAGGACTTTTCGGCGGGGAGCTGTTTTTT.

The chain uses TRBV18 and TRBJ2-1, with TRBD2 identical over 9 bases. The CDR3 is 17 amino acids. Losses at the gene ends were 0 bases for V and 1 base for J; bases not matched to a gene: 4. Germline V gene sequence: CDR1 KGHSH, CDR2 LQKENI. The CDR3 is CASSPPSAGGSYNEQFF. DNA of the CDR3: TGTGCCAGCTCACCACCGTCCGCGGGAGGGTCCTACAATGAGCAGTTCTTC.

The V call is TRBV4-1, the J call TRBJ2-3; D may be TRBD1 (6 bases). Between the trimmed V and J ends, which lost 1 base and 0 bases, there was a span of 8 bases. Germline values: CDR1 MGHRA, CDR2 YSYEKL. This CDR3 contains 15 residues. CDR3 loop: CASSQVGGSTDTQYF. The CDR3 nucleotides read TGCGCCAGCAGCCAAGTAGGGGGTAGCACAGATACGCAGTATTTT.

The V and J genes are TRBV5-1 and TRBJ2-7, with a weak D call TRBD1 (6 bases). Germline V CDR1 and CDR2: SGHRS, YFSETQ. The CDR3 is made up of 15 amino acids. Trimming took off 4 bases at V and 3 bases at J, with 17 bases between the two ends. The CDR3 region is CASSETPGHGYEQYF. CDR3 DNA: TGCGCCAGCAGCGAGACCCCGGGACACGGCTACGAGCAGTACTTC.

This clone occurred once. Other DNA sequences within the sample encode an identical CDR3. CDR3 bases: TGCGCCAGCAGCTTGGGAGGACAGCTGAACTATGGCTACACCTTC. It yields the protein CASSLGGQLNYGYTF. This sequence joins TRBV5-1 and TRBJ1-2; D perhaps matches TRBD1 (6 bases). Trimming took off 0 bases at V and 2 bases at J, with 11 bases between the two ends. The germline V gene has CDR1 SGHRS and CDR2 YFSETQ. The CDR3 totals 15 residues.

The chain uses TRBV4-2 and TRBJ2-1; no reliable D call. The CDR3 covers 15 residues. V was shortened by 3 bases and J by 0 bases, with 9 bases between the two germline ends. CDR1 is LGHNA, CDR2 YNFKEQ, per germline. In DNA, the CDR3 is TGTGCCAGCAGCCAGCAACAGAGCTCCTACAATGAGCAGTTCTTC. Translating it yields CASSQQQSSYNEQFF.

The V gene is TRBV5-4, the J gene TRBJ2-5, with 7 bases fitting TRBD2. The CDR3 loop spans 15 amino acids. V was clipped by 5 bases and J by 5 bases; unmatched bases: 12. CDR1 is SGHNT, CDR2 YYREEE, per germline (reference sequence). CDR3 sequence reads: CASSRGVAGAETQYF. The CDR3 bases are TGTGCCAGCAGTCGTGGTGTAGCGGGCGCGGAGACCCAGTACTTC.

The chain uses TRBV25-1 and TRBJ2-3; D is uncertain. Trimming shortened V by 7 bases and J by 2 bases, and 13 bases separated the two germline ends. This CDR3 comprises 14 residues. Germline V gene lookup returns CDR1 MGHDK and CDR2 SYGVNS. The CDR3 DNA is TGTGCCAGCAAAGAGCTACGAAACACAGATACGCAGTATTTT. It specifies CASKELRNTDTQYF.

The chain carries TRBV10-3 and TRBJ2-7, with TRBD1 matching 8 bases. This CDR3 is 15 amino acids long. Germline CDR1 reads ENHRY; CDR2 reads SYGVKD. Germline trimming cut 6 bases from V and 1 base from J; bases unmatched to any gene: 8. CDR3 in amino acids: CAISSGGAPSYEQYF. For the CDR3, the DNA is TGTGCCATCAGCTCAGGGGGCGCTCCGTCCTACGAGCAGTACTTC.

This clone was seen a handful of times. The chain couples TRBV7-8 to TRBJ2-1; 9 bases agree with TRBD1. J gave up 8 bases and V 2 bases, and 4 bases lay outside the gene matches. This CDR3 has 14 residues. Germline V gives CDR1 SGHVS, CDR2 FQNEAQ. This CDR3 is CASSLTGGADEQFF. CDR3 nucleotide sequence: TGTGCCAGCAGCTTAACAGGGGGCGCAGATGAGCAGTTCTTC.

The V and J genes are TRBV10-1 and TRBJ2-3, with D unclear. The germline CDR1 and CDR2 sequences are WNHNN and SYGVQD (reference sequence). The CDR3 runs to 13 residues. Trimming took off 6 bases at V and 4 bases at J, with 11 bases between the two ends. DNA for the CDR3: TGCGCCAGCAGACAAGACTGGGCAGATACGCAGTATTTT. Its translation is CASRQDWADTQYF.

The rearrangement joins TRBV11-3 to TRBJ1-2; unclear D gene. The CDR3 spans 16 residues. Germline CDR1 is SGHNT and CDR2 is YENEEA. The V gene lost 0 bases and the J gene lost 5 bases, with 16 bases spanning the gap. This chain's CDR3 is CASSLDITGVGYGYTF. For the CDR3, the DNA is TGTGCCAGCAGCTTAGATATCACGGGAGTAGGGTATGGCTACACCTTC.

For the CDR3, the DNA is TGCGCCAGCAGCCAAGTGGGACAGGGAAGAGGAAACACCATATATTTT. This encodes CASSQVGQGRGNTIYF. This chain links TRBV4-1 with TRBJ1-3; 9 bases are shared with TRBD1. The CDR3 loop spans 16 amino acids. J gave up 4 bases and V 1 base, and 5 bases lay outside the gene matches. Per germline, CDR1 MGHRA and CDR2 YSYEKL.

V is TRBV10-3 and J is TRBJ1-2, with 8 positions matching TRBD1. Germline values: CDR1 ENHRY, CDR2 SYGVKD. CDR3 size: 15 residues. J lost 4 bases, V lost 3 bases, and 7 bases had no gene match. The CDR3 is CAISDTGGGTYGYTF. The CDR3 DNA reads TGTGCCATCAGTGACACAGGGGGGGGAACCTATGGCTACACCTTC.

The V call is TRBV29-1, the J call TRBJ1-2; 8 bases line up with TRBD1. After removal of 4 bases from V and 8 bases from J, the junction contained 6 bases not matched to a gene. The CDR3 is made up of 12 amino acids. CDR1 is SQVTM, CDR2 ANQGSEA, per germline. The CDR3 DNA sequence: TGCAGCGTTGCAGGGGGCGGAGGCGGCTACACCTTC. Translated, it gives CSVAGGGGGYTF.

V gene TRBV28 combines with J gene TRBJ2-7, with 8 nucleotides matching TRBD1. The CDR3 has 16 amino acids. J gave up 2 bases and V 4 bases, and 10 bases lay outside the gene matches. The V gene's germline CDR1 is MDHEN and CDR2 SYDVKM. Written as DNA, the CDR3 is TGTGCCAGCAGTTCGCTTAACAGGGGGTCACCCTACGAGCAGTACTTC. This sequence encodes CASSSLNRGSPYEQYF.

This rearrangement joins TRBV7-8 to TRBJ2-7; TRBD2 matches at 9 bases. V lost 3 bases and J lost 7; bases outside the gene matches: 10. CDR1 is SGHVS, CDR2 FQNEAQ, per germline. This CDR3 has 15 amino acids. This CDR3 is CASSLGAGGPGEQYF. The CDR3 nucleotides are TGTGCCAGCAGCTTGGGTGCGGGAGGGCCGGGTGAGCAGTACTTC.

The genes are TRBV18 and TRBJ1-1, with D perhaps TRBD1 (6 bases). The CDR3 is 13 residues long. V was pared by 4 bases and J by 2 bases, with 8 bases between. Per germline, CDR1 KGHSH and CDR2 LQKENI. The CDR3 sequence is CASSQGTNTEAFF. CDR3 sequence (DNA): TGTGCCAGCTCACAGGGGACAAACACTGAAGCTTTCTTT.

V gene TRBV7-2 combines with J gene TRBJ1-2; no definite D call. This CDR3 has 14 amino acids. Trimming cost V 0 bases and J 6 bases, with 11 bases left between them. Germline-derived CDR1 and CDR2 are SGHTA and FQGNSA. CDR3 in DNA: TGTGCCAGCAGCTTAGCTGTCCCGAGGGATGGCTACACCTTC. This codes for CASSLAVPRDGYTF.